Following are 17 T cell receptor beta chains from one sample sequenced in a study of Ad26.COV2.S vaccination and SARS-CoV-2 variants (dated by TCRdb to the early 2020s). Libraries were built with the immunoSEQ multiplex PCR assay. TCRdb obtained this table from immuneACCESS and retained in-frame rearrangements with V and J assigned. These tables miss some clones; where compared with another copy, unresolved V genes account for less than half of the shortfall, and the remainder is unexplained. This sample is represented by approximately 410,000 clones; approximately 90% of them were singletons. Of the sample, less than 2% is held by the ten largest clones. The treatment or condition label, as the study defines it: some 19 received Ad26.COV2.S at low or high dose, single or two shots; 5 received placebo; per-sample allocation not given. For vaccine and placebo recipients, repertoires were sequenced using samples collected on day 63 after the first injection.

The sequences come from peripheral blood, collected in a trial of Ad26.COV2.S vaccine versus placebo. Every receptor here comes from a person aged 18-60 years who received the Ad26.COV2.S COVID-19 vaccine or a placebo.

This rearrangement joins TRBV30 to TRBJ1-4; no reliable D call. Looked up from germline, CDR1 is GTSNPN and CDR2 is SVGIG (reference sequence). Trimming pared 4 bases from V and 0 bases from J, leaving 9 bases between. The CDR3 extends over 14 amino acids. CDR3 bases: TGTGCCTGGACCTACGGCTCAACTAATGAAAAACTGTTTTTT. It codes for CAWTYGSTNEKLFF.

This chain joins TRBV12-3 or TRBV12-4 and TRBJ1-5; tentative D call: TRBD1 (6 bases). CDR3 length equals 10 residues. Deletions cut 9 bases from V and 11 bases from J, with 11 bases between. CDR3 DNA: TGTGCCAGTGGGGGCGCTTCCCAGCATTTT. This translates into CASGGASQHF.

V is TRBV7-9 and J is TRBJ1-3; TRBD1 matches at 7 bases. The junction had 7 bases not matched to a gene; V was cut back by 5 bases and J by 0 bases. From germline, CDR1 is SEHNR and CDR2 FQNEAQ (reference sequence). The CDR3 totals 16 residues. CDR3 amino acids: CASSPGQESSGNTIYF. CDR3 DNA sequence: TGTGCCAGCAGCCCCGGACAGGAGAGCTCTGGAAACACCATATATTTT.

This clone was recorded only once. The chain employs TRBV10-2 and TRBJ2-7, with D uncertain. The V end was cut by 0 bases, the J end by 6 bases, with 12 bases between. CDR1 and CDR2 from the germline V gene are WSHSY and SAAADI. This CDR3 spans 14 amino acids. In DNA form, the CDR3 reads TGCGCCAGCAGTGAGTCAGGATTTGTCAGCGAGCAGTACTTC. Translating gives CASSESGFVSEQYF.

The gene calls are TRBV2 and TRBJ2-3; D gene uncertain. In germline, CDR1 is SNHLY, CDR2 FYNNEI. Trimming left V 10 bases short and J 3 bases short, with 14 bases between. CDR3 length equals 13 residues. CDR3 sequence: CATPDSTTDTQYF. The CDR3 DNA is TGTGCCACCCCAGACTCGACAACAGATACGCAGTATTTT.

This sequence joins TRBV30 and TRBJ1-4; D is unclear. Germline-derived CDR1 and CDR2 are GTSNPN and SVGIG (reference sequence). Between the trimmed V and J ends, which lost 1 base and 0 bases, there was a span of 9 bases. This CDR3 spans 15 amino acids. CDR3 in amino acids: CAWSEESATNEKLFF. DNA of the CDR3: TGTGCCTGGAGTGAGGAGTCGGCAACTAATGAAAAACTGTTTTTT.

The rearrangement links TRBV5-1 to TRBJ2-5, with D tentatively TRBD2 (6 bases). This CDR3 has 14 amino acids. V shed 0 bases and J shed 1 base, with 7 bases lying between them. Germline V gene sequence: CDR1 SGHRS, CDR2 YFSETQ. CDR3 amino acids: CASSLGGVQETQYF. CDR3 nucleotide sequence: TGCGCCAGCAGCTTGGGCGGGGTCCAAGAGACCCAGTACTTC.

This chain links TRBV3-1 (or the pseudogene TRBV3-2) with TRBJ1-2; 7 positions match TRBD1. Trimming at V came to 7 bases and at J to 0 bases, leaving 5 bases not matched to a gene. This CDR3 contains 14 residues. Germline loops: CDR1 LGHDT, CDR2 YNNKEL (reference sequence). The CDR3 loop reads CASTNRGPNYGYTF. The CDR3 region has the DNA TGTGCCAGCACCAACAGGGGCCCTAACTATGGCTACACCTTC.

V gene TRBV5-1 combines with J gene TRBJ1-4, with 9 positions matching TRBD1. CDR1 and CDR2 from the germline V gene are SGHRS and YFSETQ. The length of the CDR3 is 15 residues. With 2 bases clipped from V and 5 bases from J, the junction kept 4 bases outside the gene matches. The DNA for the CDR3 is TGCGCCAGCAGCTTTACAGGGGGCTGGAATGAAAAACTGTTTTTT. Its translation: CASSFTGGWNEKLFF.

The CDR3 DNA follows: TGTGCCAGCTCACCACCGAGGCGGGACTCCTACAATGAGCAGTTCTTC. It codes for CASSPPRRDSYNEQFF. This rearrangement joins TRBV18 to TRBJ2-1; D possibly corresponds to TRBD2 (6 bases). CDR3 length: 16 residues. Trimming shortened V by 0 bases and J by 0 bases, and 9 bases separated the two germline ends. The germline V gene encodes CDR1 KGHSH and CDR2 LQKENI.

This chain joins TRBV5-5 and TRBJ2-5, with D possibly being TRBD2 (6 bases). The CDR3 is 13 residues long. Germline CDR1 reads SGHKS; CDR2 reads YYEKEE (reference sequence). Trimming cost V 4 bases and J 4 bases, with 11 bases left between them. This chain's CDR3 is CASSLLAGETQYF. The DNA for the CDR3 is TGTGCCAGCAGCCTACTAGCAGGAGAGACCCAGTACTTC.

This chain's CDR3 is CASSLVLGAGETQYF. CDR3 nucleotide sequence: TGTGCCAGCAGCTTGGTTCTGGGGGCGGGAGAGACCCAGTACTTC. The V call is TRBV5-4, the J call TRBJ2-5, with a tentative D call TRBD1 (6 bases). This CDR3 contains 15 residues. The ends were cut back, 0 bases at V and 4 bases at J, with 13 bases in the middle. Germline assignment: CDR1 SGHNT and CDR2 YYREEE (reference sequence).

This chain links TRBV7-8 with TRBJ2-7, with 8 positions matching TRBD1. V gave up 0 bases and J gave up 5 bases; unmatched junction bases: 6. The CDR3 totals 15 residues. Germline V lookup: CDR1 SGHVS, CDR2 FQNEAQ. CDR3 protein: CASSLAGQGADEQYF. The CDR3 DNA follows: TGTGCCAGCAGCTTAGCTGGGCAGGGGGCTGACGAGCAGTACTTC.

The V gene is TRBV30, the J gene TRBJ1-3; possible D gene TRBD1, 6 bases. The germline V gene encodes CDR1 GTSNPN and CDR2 SVGIG (reference sequence). The CDR3 spans 17 residues. Trimming stripped 3 bases from V and 3 bases from J, with 21 bases between. The CDR3 reads CAWRPLDRTPVGNTIYF. CDR3 bases: TGTGCCTGGAGGCCTTTAGACAGGACCCCGGTTGGAAACACCATATATTTT.

The chain links TRBV9 to TRBJ2-7, with unresolved D. This CDR3 is built from 13 residues. The germline gives CDR1 SGDLS, CDR2 YYNGEE. Trimming left V 3 bases short and J 7 bases short, with 14 bases between. In DNA form, the CDR3 reads TGTGCCAGCAGCGCCCAATTAACTCAAGAGCAGTACTTC. Translated: CASSAQLTQEQYF.

DNA of the CDR3: TGTGCCAGCATTCTCCAGGGGGCCGTAGATGGCTACACCTTC. Translating it yields CASILQGAVDGYTF. This chain joins TRBV6-5 and TRBJ1-2, with 8 bases fitting TRBD1. CDR1 MNHEY and CDR2 SVGAGI come from the germline V gene. The CDR3 has 14 residues. V was clipped by 7 bases and J by 6 bases; unmatched bases: 10.

The chain couples TRBV18 to TRBJ2-5; unclear D gene. Trimming took off 6 bases at V and 0 bases at J, with 5 bases between the two ends. Germline V CDR1 and CDR2: KGHSH, LQKENI. The CDR3 length is 12 residues. DNA of the CDR3: TGTGCCAGCTCCGTGTACCAAGAGACCCAGTACTTC. This encodes CASSVYQETQYF.